This T cell receptor beta chain was retrieved from a study of T cell responses to AZD1222 COVID-19 vaccine. Some clones are missing from TCRdb's copy, which holds only in-frame ones; the method was immunoSEQ multiplex PCR. Among 140,000 to 150,000 clones, roughly nine tenths were seen once, and the ten largest hold roughly 1.5%. With 6 bases removed from V and 7 bases from J, the gap between germline ends came to 15 bases. Germline CDR1 LGHNT, CDR2 FRNRAP. The CDR3 totals 14 residues. This rearrangement joins TRBV12-5 to TRBJ1-4, with D possibly TRBD1 on 5 matching bases. The TCR sequence derives from an adult in good health. The source material was peripheral blood, sampled on day 0 of AZD1222 vaccination. CDR3 sequence: CASGRDGPSEKLFF. DNA for the CDR3: TGTGCTAGTGGCAGGGACGGGCCCAGTGAAAAACTGTTTTTT.